Each of the 27 T cell receptor beta chains below was sequenced from the same sample in a study of shared clonotypes between healthy human individuals (TCRdb year 2020). Library preparation was by the immunoSEQ multiplex PCR assay. TCRdb holds this immuneACCESS table with in-frame rearrangements only. Some clones are missing; in checked studies, unresolved V genes explain under half, and the rest has no known cause. This sample lists more than 550,000 clones; 72% were detected once. The top ten constitute under 2% of the sample. Sequencing was done on a sample of memory CD4+ T cells sorted from blood. The sample's cell subset or site label, decoded: CD45RA-negative fraction. These receptors came from a young woman in good health.

Concerning this clone: Additional DNA sequences in this sample encode the identical CDR3. This chain uses TRBV6-1 with TRBJ2-2; the match to TRBD2 covers 13 bases. Germline V gene data show CDR1 as MNHNS and CDR2 as SASEGT. V lost 6 bases, J lost 4 bases, and 2 bases stayed unmatched. This CDR3 has 15 residues. The CDR3 DNA reads TGTGCCAGCAGCGGACTAGCGGGAGCCACCGGGGAGCTGTTTTTT. Translating it yields CASSGLAGATGELFF.

V gene TRBV20-1 combines with J gene TRBJ1-2; the D is unclear. Germline CDR1 DFQATT, CDR2 SNEGSKA (reference sequence). This CDR3 region has 11 residues. V was clipped by 7 bases and J by 4 bases, with 10 bases between them. The CDR3 coding sequence is TGCAGTGGGCCGTCCCTCTATGGCTACACCTTC. The encoded protein is CSGPSLYGYTF.

This clone was recorded a few times. Other DNA sequences in this sample translate to the same CDR3. This chain connects TRBV19 to TRBJ1-1; D possibly corresponds to TRBD1 (5 bases). Germline loops: CDR1 LNHDA, CDR2 SQIVND (reference sequence). The CDR3 sequence is 13 residues long. Trimming left V 4 bases short and J 0 bases short, with 6 bases between. CDR3 protein: CASSTGLNTEAFF. The CDR3 DNA reads as TGTGCCAGTAGTACAGGGCTGAACACTGAAGCTTTCTTT.

This chain connects TRBV2 to TRBJ2-7; tentative D call: TRBD2 (5 bases). V dropped 4 bases and J dropped 3 bases, with 10 bases sitting between them. The CDR3 extends over 13 amino acids. Germline V gene data show CDR1 as SNHLY and CDR2 as FYNNEI. The CDR3 DNA reads as TGTGCCAGCAGTGTTTCGGGAATCTACGAGCAGTACTTC. Amino acids: CASSVSGIYEQYF.

This clone was picked up one time. The chain combines TRBV7-2 with TRBJ2-2, with D maybe TRBD1 (8 bases). CDR1 is SGHTA, CDR2 FQGNSA, per germline. V dropped 5 bases and J dropped 6 bases, with 16 bases sitting between them. The CDR3 length is 15 residues. This chain's CDR3 is CASSPGQGLPGELFF. CDR3 DNA sequence: TGTGCCAGCAGCCCCGGACAGGGACTACCCGGGGAGCTGTTTTTT.

CDR3 region: CSGAGLEGYTF. For the CDR3, the DNA is TGCAGCGGGGCAGGGCTGGAGGGCTACACCTTC. V usage is TRBV29-1 and J usage is TRBJ1-2; perhaps TRBD1 as D (5 bases). Deletions cut 7 bases from V and 8 bases from J, with 14 bases between. Germline V lookup: CDR1 SQVTM, CDR2 ANQGSEA. The CDR3 runs to 11 residues.

This clone was found a few times. This chain links TRBV4-1 with TRBJ2-2; D is unclear. Germline CDR1 MGHRA, CDR2 YSYEKL. The ends were cut back, 4 bases at V and 7 bases at J, with 4 bases in the middle. CDR3 size: 11 residues. CDR3 DNA sequence: TGCGCCAGCAGCCGCCTCGGGGAGCTGTTTTTT. Protein product: CASSRLGELFF.

The V call is TRBV29-1, the J call TRBJ2-2, with 10 bases matching TRBD2. There are 21 residues in the CDR3. Germline loops: CDR1 SQVTM, CDR2 ANQGSEA. J lost 2 bases, V lost 0 bases, and 18 bases had no gene match. CDR3 region: CSVEDDDPGLARRKNTGELFF. The CDR3 DNA is TGCAGCGTTGAAGATGATGACCCGGGACTAGCGAGAAGAAAAAACACCGGGGAGCTGTTTTTT.

The rearrangement links TRBV4-2 to TRBJ2-1, with 11 bases aligning to TRBD2. The CDR3 is 16 residues long. V trimming: 0 bases; J trimming: 3 bases; junction bases outside the gene matches: 1. CDR1 is LGHNA and CDR2 is YNFKEQ in the germline V gene. The CDR3 DNA is TGTGCCAGCAGCCAAGAAACTAGCGGGAGCTACAATGAGCAGTTCTTC. Amino acid sequence: CASSQETSGSYNEQFF.

The chain employs TRBV7-8 and TRBJ2-1, with D perhaps given as TRBD1 or TRBD2 (5 bases each). Deletions cut 5 bases from V and 3 bases from J, with 11 bases between. CDR3 length: 14 amino acids. Germline assignment: CDR1 SGHVS and CDR2 FQNEAQ. The CDR3 bases are TGTGCCAGCAGCCCTAGGGGAGACTACAATGAGCAGTTCTTC. It is translated as CASSPRGDYNEQFF.

The chain has TRBV14 and TRBJ2-7; D is ambiguous. Germline loops: CDR1 SGHDN, CDR2 FVKESK. V lost 1 base, J lost 5 bases, and 18 bases lay in between. The length of the CDR3 is 16 residues. Here the CDR3 DNA reads TGTGCCAGCAGCCAAGGCCTAATCCCGGGTGCACACGAGCAGTACTTC. Residues: CASSQGLIPGAHEQYF.

The chain combines TRBV7-2 with TRBJ2-7; TRBD2 aligns across 7 bases. The V gene end was trimmed by 1 base and the J gene end by 2 bases; junction bases not matched to a gene: 8. The CDR3 is made up of 16 amino acids. Germline V lookup: CDR1 SGHTA, CDR2 FQGNSA. The CDR3 region has the DNA TGTGCCAGCAGCTTAGGGATATCGGGGAGGGCCTACGAGCAGTACTTC. The encoded protein is CASSLGISGRAYEQYF.

Concerning this clone itself: The identical CDR3 is also encoded by other nucleotide sequences in the sample. The V gene is TRBV5-1, the J gene TRBJ2-3, with D possibly TRBD1 on 5 matching bases. This CDR3 region has 13 residues. The germline gives CDR1 SGHRS, CDR2 YFSETQ. Trimming pared 5 bases from V and 2 bases from J, leaving 9 bases between. CDR3 protein: CASSGADTDTQYF. In DNA form, the CDR3 reads TGCGCCAGCAGTGGGGCGGACACAGATACGCAGTATTTT.

This clone is categorized as medium-sized (0.01 to 0.1%). The gene calls are TRBV19 and TRBJ2-7; 7 nucleotides align to TRBD2. CDR3 size: 15 residues. Germline values: CDR1 LNHDA, CDR2 SQIVND (reference sequence). V was pared by 4 bases and J by 0 bases, with 6 bases of the junction left unmatched. The CDR3, as DNA: TGTGCCAGTAGTACTCTGGGGGGGATCTCCTACGAGCAGTACTTC. The encoded protein is CASSTLGGISYEQYF.

V gene TRBV27 combines with J gene TRBJ1-2; TRBD1 matches 7 bases. V lost 8 bases, J lost 2 bases, and 8 bases stayed unmatched. Per germline, CDR1 MNHEY and CDR2 SMNVEV (reference sequence). The CDR3 is 14 residues long. The DNA for the CDR3 is TGTGCCAGCGCACGGTCGGGACAGAACTATGGCTACACCTTC. Protein: CASARSGQNYGYTF.

The chain joins TRBV28 to TRBJ1-1; D is uncertain. Germline values: CDR1 MDHEN, CDR2 SYDVKM. The ends were cut back, 5 bases at V and 3 bases at J, with 13 bases in the middle. The CDR3 spans 14 residues. Here the CDR3 DNA reads TGTGCCAGCAGTACCCGACGGATTTACACTGAAGCTTTCTTT. Protein: CASSTRRIYTEAFF.

This sequence joins TRBV18 and TRBJ1-1, with D possibly TRBD1 on 5 matching bases. V shed 0 bases and J shed 0 bases, with 11 bases lying between them. Germline CDR1 and CDR2: KGHSH and LQKENI. The CDR3 is 16 amino acids. The CDR3 DNA reads TGTGCCAGCTCACCACCGAACAGGCCCCTGAACACTGAAGCTTTCTTT. Amino acids: CASSPPNRPLNTEAFF.

J is TRBJ2-5 and V is TRBV7-9, with a weak D call TRBD2 (6 bases). Germline V CDR1 and CDR2: SEHNR, FQNEAQ (reference sequence). This CDR3 contains 14 residues. Trimming shortened V by 2 bases and J by 4 bases, and 11 bases separated the two germline ends. DNA of the CDR3: TGTGCCAGCAGCTTAAGCGGGCTCCTAGAGACCCAGTACTTC. The encoded protein is CASSLSGLLETQYF.

This clone was counted a few times. The chain recombines TRBV11-2 with TRBJ1-2, with D possibly TRBD1 on 5 matching bases. V lost 0 bases and J lost 8, with 13 bases in between. The CDR3 spans 14 residues. Germline CDR1 SGHAT, CDR2 FQNNGV. CDR3 loop: CASSLDQWGLGYTF. The CDR3 nucleotides read TGTGCCAGCAGCTTAGATCAATGGGGCCTCGGCTACACCTTC.

This clone was observed once. The chain links TRBV5-8 to TRBJ1-2; D remains ambiguous. CDR3 length: 14 amino acids. Germline V gene data show CDR1 as SGHTS and CDR2 as YDEGEE. The V gene lost 3 bases and the J gene lost 1 base, with 10 bases spanning the gap. The CDR3 nucleotides are TGTGCCAGCAGCTCGACGGTCTATAACTATGGCTACACCTTC. The encoded protein is CASSSTVYNYGYTF.

The rearrangement joins TRBV6-1 to TRBJ2-1; D may be TRBD2 (6 bases). The CDR3 runs to 13 residues. Per the germline V gene, CDR1 is MNHNS and CDR2 is SASEGT. Between the trimmed V and J ends, which lost 6 bases and 4 bases, there was a span of 10 bases. The CDR3 DNA reads as TGTGCCAGCAGGGACTACCCATACAATGAGCAGTTCTTC. Translating it yields CASRDYPYNEQFF.

Of note for this clone: Other DNA sequences from this sample encode an identical CDR3 as well. J is TRBJ2-5 and V is TRBV2; TRBD1 matches at 11 bases. CDR1 SNHLY and CDR2 FYNNEI come from the germline V gene. V was pared by 8 bases and J by 5 bases, with 4 bases of the junction left unmatched. The CDR3 contains 13 residues. Written as DNA, the CDR3 is TGTGCCAGCGGGCGGGACAGGGGGGAGACCCAGTACTTC. This translates into CASGRDRGETQYF.

There are many counts of this clone. J is TRBJ2-5 and V is TRBV6-1, with D hard to call. The V gene's germline CDR1 is MNHNS and CDR2 SASEGT. The CDR3 runs to 12 residues. The V and J ends lost 3 bases and 5 bases respectively, with 7 bases between them. The DNA of the CDR3 is TGTGCCAGCAGTGATACACGCGAGACCCAGTACTTC. As protein: CASSDTRETQYF.

The chain combines TRBV7-8 with TRBJ2-7, with a possible D match to TRBD2 (5 bases). The germline gives CDR1 SGHVS, CDR2 FQNEAQ. Trimming took off 1 base at V and 0 bases at J, with 7 bases between the two ends. The CDR3 has 14 residues. CDR3 nucleotide sequence: TGTGCCAGCAGCTTAGAGACTATCTCCTACGAGCAGTACTTC. It is translated as CASSLETISYEQYF.

This sequence joins TRBV5-1 and TRBJ2-1; D perhaps matches TRBD2 (5 bases). Trimming took off 4 bases at V and 4 bases at J, with 9 bases between the two ends. This CDR3 is 13 amino acids long. Germline V gene data show CDR1 as SGHRS and CDR2 as YFSETQ. CDR3 nucleotides: TGCGCCAGCAGCACTCGAGGGTACAATGAGCAGTTCTTC. Translation gives CASSTRGYNEQFF. Full variable domain (outside the CDR3, taken from reference TRBV5-1 and TRBJ2-1): KAGVTQTPRYLIKTRGQQVTLSCSPISGHRSVSWYQQTPGQGLQFLFEYFSETQRNKGNFPGRFSGRQFSNSRSEMNVSTLELGDSALYLCASSTRGYNEQFFGPGTRLTVL.

This clone was counted many times. The chain joins TRBV5-1 to TRBJ1-1; D unresolved. Germline CDR1 reads SGHRS; CDR2 reads YFSETQ. V dropped 0 bases and J dropped 6 bases, with 9 bases sitting between them. This CDR3 region has 13 residues. The CDR3 protein is CASSLETRAEAFF. The CDR3 coding sequence is TGCGCCAGCAGCTTGGAGACTCGGGCTGAAGCTTTCTTT.

The genes are TRBV5-6 and TRBJ2-7; D is undetermined. CDR3 size: 16 residues. V was clipped by 6 bases and J by 6 bases, with 25 bases between them. In germline, CDR1 is SGHDT, CDR2 YYEEEE. The CDR3 spells CASNPFRADKPPEQYF. For the CDR3, the DNA is TGTGCCAGCAATCCTTTCCGGGCCGACAAACCCCCCGAGCAGTACTTC.